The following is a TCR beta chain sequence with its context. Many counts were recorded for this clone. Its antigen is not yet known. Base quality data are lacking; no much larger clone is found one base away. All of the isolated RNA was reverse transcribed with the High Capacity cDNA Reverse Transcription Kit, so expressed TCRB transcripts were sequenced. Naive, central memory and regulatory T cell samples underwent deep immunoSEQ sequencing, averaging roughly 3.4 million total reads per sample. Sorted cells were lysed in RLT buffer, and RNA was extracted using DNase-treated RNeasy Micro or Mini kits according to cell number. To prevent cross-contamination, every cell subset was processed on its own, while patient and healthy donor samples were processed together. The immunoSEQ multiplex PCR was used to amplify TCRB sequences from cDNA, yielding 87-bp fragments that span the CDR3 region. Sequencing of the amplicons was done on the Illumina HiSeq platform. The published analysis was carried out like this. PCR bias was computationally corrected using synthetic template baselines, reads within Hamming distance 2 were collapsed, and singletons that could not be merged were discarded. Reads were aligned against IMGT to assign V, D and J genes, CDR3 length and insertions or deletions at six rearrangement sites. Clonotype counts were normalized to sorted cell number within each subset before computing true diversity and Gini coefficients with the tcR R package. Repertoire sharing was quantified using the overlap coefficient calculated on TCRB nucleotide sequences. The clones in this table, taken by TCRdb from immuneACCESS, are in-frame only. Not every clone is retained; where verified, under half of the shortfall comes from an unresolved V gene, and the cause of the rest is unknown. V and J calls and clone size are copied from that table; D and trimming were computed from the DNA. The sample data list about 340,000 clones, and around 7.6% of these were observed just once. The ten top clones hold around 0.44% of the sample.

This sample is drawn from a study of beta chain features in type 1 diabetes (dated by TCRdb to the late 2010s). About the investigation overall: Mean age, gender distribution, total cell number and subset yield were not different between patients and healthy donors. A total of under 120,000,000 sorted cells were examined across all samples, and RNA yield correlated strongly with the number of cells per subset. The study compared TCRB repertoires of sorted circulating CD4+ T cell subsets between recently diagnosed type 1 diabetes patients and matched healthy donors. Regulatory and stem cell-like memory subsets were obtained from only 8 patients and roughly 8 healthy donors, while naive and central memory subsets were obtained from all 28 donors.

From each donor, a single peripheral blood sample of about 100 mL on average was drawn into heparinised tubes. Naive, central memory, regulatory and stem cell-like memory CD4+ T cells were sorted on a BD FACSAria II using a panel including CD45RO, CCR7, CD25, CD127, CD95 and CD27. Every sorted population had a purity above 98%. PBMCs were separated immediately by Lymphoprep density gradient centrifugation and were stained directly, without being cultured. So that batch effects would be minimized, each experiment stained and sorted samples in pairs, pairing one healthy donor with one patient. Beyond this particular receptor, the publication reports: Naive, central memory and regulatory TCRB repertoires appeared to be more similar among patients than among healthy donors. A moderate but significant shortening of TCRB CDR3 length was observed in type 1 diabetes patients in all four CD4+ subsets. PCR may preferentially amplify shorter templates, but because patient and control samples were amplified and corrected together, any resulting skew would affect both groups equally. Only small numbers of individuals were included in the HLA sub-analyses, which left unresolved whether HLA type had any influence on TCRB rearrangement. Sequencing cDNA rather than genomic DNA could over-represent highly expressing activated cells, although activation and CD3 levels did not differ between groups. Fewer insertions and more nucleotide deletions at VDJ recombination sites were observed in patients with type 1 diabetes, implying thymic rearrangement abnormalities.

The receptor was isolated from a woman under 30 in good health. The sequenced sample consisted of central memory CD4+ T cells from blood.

The DNA sequence is given as TGTGCCACCAGCAGAGATTCGAACACCATATATTTT. The encoded protein is CATSRDSNTIYF. The rearrangement combines TRBV15 with TRBJ1-3; no D gene is confidently identified. CDR1 and CDR2, looked up from the germline V gene (reference sequence), are LNHNV and YYDKDF. V and J lose 0 bases and 7 bases, and a span of 4 bases separates them. From the cysteine through the phenylalanine, the CDR3 covers 12 amino acids. Left in the record is the CDR3 DNA by itself, 36 bases read in frame from the first base.